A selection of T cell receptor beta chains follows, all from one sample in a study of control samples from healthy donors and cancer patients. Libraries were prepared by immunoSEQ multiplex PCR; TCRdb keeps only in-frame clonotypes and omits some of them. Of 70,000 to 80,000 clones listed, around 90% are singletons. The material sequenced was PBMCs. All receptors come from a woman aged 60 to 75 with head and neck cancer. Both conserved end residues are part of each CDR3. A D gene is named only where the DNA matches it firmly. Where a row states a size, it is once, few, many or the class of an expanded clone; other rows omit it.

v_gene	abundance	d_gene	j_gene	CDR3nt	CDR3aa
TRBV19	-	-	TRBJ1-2	TGTGCCAGTATCCCGGGCGGGGGAGGAGGCTACACCTTC	CASIPGGGGGYTF
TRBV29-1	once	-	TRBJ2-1	TGCAGCGTTGAACCTACCTACAATGAGCAGTTCTTC	CSVEPTYNEQFF
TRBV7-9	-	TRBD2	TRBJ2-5	TGTGCCAGCAGCTTAGGTCGTAGCGGGGAAGTACAAGAGACCCAGTACTTC	CASSLGRSGEVQETQYF
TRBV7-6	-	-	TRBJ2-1	TGTGCCAGCAGCTCCTCCCCCGGAACCTACAATGAGCAGTTCTTC	CASSSSPGTYNEQFF
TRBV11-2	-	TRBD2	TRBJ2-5	TGTGCCAGCAGCTTAGATCGCGCGGGAGGCCTCTTCCAAGAGACCCAGTACTTC	CASSLDRAGGLFQETQYF
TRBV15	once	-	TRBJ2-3	TGTGCCACCAGCAAGGGGGGACTATACACAGATACGCAGTATTTT	CATSKGGLYTDTQYF
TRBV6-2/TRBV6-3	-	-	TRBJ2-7	TGTGCCAGCAGTTTCTCCTACGAGCAGTACTTC	CASSFSYEQYF
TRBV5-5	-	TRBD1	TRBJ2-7	TGTGCCAGCAGCTTGGGGGTAGGGACAGGGGCTACCTACGAGCAGTACTTC	CASSLGVGTGATYEQYF
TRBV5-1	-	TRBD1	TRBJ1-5	TGCGCCAGCAGCTTAACAGGACAGGAAAGCAATCAGCCCCAGCATTTT	CASSLTGQESNQPQHF
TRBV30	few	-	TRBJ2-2	TGTGCCTGGAGGCGAACGGAGGCCGGGGAGCTGTTTTTT	CAWRRTEAGELFF
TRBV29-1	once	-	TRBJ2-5	TGCAGCGTCGCCCGCGGTGAGGAGACCCAGTACTTC	CSVARGEETQYF
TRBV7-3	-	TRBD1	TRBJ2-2	TGTGCCACGCGGACAGGGGGCAACACCGGGGAGCTGTTTTTT	CATRTGGNTGELFF
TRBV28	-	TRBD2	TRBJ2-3	TGTGCCAGCAGAAGCGGGACTAGCACAGATACGCAGTATTTT	CASRSGTSTDTQYF
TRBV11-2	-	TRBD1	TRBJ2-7	TGTGCCAGCAGCTCGGGACAGGGTTCCTACGAGCAGTACTTC	CASSSGQGSYEQYF
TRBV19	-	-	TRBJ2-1	TGTGCCAGTAGTATATCAGACCAACTCGGCTCCAATGAGCAGTTCTTC	CASSISDQLGSNEQFF
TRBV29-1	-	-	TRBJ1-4	TGCAGCGTCAAGACAGGTGAAAAACTGTTTTTT	CSVKTGEKLFF
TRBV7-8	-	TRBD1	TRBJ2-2	TGTGCCAGCAGCATTACAGGGGGCTTTACCGGGGAGCTGTTTTTT	CASSITGGFTGELFF
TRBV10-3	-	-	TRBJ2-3	TGTGCCGGGGGGTCAGGTGCAGATACGCAGTATTTT	CAGGSGADTQYF
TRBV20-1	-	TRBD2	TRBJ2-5	TGCAGTGCTAGTGGACTAGCGGGGCAACAAGAGACCCAGTACTTC	CSASGLAGQQETQYF
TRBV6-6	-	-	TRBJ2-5	TGTGCCAGCAGTTACTCGGGAGGGGGCCAAGAGACCCAGTACTTC	CASSYSGGGQETQYF
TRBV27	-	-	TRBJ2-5	TGTGCCAGCAATGGACGGAACCAAGAGACCCAGTACTTC	CASNGRNQETQYF
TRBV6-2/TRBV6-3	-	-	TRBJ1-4	TGTGCCAGCAGTTACGGGGGGGAAACTAATGAAAAACTGTTTTTT	CASSYGGETNEKLFF
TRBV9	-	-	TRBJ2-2	TGTGCCAGCAGCGCTTCCGGGACTTCGAACACCGGGGAGCTGTTTTTT	CASSASGTSNTGELFF
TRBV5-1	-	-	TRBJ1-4	TGCGCCAGCAGCGCCGTACATTCGCCGGAAAAACTGTTTTTT	CASSAVHSPEKLFF
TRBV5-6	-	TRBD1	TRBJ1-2	TGTGCCAGCAGCTCTACCGGGACAGGTTATGGCTACACCTTC	CASSSTGTGYGYTF
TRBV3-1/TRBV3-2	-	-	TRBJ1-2	TGTGCCAGCAGCCAAGATGGGAGTTACTATGGCTACACCTTC	CASSQDGSYYGYTF
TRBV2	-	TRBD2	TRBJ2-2	TGTGCCAGCAGTGCGGCGGGAGTTTACACCGGGGAGCTGTTTTTT	CASSAAGVYTGELFF
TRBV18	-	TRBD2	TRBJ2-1	TGTGCCAGCTCGGAGACTAGCGGGAGCATCTATGAGCAGTTCTTC	CASSETSGSIYEQFF
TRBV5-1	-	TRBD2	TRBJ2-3	TGCGCCAGCAGCCAGGGTCCGGGACTAGCGGGAGGGCCTCCTAGTACAGATACGCAGTATTTT	CASSQGPGLAGGPPSTDTQYF
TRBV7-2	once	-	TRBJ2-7	TGTGCCAGCAGCCCCGGGGGTTACCGCGAGCAGTACTTC	CASSPGGYREQYF
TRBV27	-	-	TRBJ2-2	TGTGCCAGCAGACATACAGAACCCACCGGGGAGCTGTTTTTT	CASRHTEPTGELFF
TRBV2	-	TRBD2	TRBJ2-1	TGTGCCAGCAGTGAACCGGCTAGCGGGGACGTTGCGGCTACTACTACCTACAATGAGCAGTTCTTC	CASSEPASGDVAATTTYNEQFF
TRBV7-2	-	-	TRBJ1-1	TGTGCCAGCAGAGGGCCGTTTATGAACACTGAAGCTTTCTTT	CASRGPFMNTEAFF
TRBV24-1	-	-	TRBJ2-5	TGTGCCACCAGTGATCCAAACCAAGAGACCCAGTACTTC	CATSDPNQETQYF
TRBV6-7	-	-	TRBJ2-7	TGTGCCAGCAGTTACTTCTTCCCAGGGTCTGGCGAGCAGTACTTC	CASSYFFPGSGEQYF
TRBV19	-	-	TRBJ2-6	TGTGCCAGTAGTATTTTACTGGGGGGTAGCTCTGGGGCCAACGTCCTGACTTTC	CASSILLGGSSGANVLTF
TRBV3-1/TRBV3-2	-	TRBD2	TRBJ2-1	TGTGCCAGCAGCCAAAGCGGGAGCTCCTACAATGAGCAGTTCTTC	CASSQSGSSYNEQFF
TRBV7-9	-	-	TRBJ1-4	TGTGCCAGCAGCTTGGGGCGGCTCGGGATCGATGAAAAACTGTTTTTT	CASSLGRLGIDEKLFF
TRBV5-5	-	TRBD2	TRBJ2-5	TGTGCCAGCAGCCCTCGGTGGGCGGGAGGAGAGACCCAGTACTTC	CASSPRWAGGETQYF
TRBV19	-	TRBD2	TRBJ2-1	TGTGCCAGTGGGGCATGGGCGGGAGCTCGGTTCTTC	CASGAWAGARFF
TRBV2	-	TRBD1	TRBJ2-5	TGTGCCAGCGGGGACAGCTACCAAGAGACCCAGTACTTC	CASGDSYQETQYF
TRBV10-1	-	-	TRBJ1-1	TGCGCCAGCAGTGAGGGGACATTGAACACTGAAGCTTTCTTT	CASSEGTLNTEAFF
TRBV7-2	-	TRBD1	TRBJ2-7	TGTGCCAGCAGCTTAAATGGGGGACAGACCTACGAGCAGTACTTC	CASSLNGGQTYEQYF
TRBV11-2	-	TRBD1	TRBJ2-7	TGTGCCAGCAGCTCAGGGGTTGGGACAGCCTCTTACGAGCAGTACTTC	CASSSGVGTASYEQYF
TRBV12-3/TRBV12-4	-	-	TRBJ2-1	TGTGCCAGCAGTAACACGAGAGTGGAGTTCTTC	CASSNTRVEFF
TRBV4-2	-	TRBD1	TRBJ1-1	TGTGCCAGCAGCCTTACCCCATACCGGGACAGGGAAGCTGAAGCTTTCTTT	CASSLTPYRDREAEAFF
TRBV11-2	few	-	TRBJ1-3	TGTGCCAGCAGCTTAACAGGGTACGGAAACACCATATATTTT	CASSLTGYGNTIYF
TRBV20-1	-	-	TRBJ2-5	TGCAGTGCTGTACTAGGGGAGACCCAGTACTTC	CSAVLGETQYF
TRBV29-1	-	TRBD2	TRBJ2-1	TGCAGCGTTGGGACTAGCGGGATCAATGAGCAGTTCTTC	CSVGTSGINEQFF
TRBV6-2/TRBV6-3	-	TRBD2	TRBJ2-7	TGTGCCAGCAGTTACTCGTATCTCCGACTAGCCGAAGTTTACGAGCAGTACTTC	CASSYSYLRLAEVYEQYF
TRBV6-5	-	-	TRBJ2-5	TGTGCCAGCAGTTGGGGACTGATCCAAGAGACCCAGTACTTC	CASSWGLIQETQYF
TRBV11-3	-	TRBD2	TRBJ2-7	TGTGCCAGCAGCTCGACTAGCGGCTCCTACGAGCAGTACTTC	CASSSTSGSYEQYF
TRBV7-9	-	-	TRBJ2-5	TGTGCCAGCAGCTTAGGGACCGCTCAAGAGACCCAGTACTTC	CASSLGTAQETQYF
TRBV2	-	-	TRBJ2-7	TGTGCCAGCAGTGTTGGTGGTTACAACGAGCAGTACTTC	CASSVGGYNEQYF
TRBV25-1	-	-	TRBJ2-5	TGTGCCAGCAGTGAATATAAGGCGGGTATGGAGACCCAGTACTTC	CASSEYKAGMETQYF
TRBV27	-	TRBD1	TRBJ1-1	TGTGCCAGCAGAAACAGGGGGGGGACTGAAGCTTTCTTT	CASRNRGGTEAFF
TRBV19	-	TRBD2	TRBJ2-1	TGTGCCAGTAGTACGCCGGGACTAGCTTTCAATGAGCAGTTCTTC	CASSTPGLAFNEQFF
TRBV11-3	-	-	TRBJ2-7	TGTGCCAGCAGCACCCTAGGGGGTGGCGAGCAGTACTTC	CASSTLGGGEQYF
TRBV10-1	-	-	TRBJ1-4	TGCGCCAGCACTGAGTTCTGGTACAGGGATAGGATTGAGTCTAATGAAAAACTGTTTTTT	CASTEFWYRDRIESNEKLFF